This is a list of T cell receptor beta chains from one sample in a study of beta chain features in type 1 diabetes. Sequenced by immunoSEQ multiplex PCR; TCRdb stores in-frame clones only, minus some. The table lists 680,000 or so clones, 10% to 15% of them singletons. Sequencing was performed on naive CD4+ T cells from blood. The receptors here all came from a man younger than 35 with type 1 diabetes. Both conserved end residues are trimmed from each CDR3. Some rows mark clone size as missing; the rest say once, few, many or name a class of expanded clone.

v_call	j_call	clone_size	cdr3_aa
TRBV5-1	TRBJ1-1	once	ASSPLNVLFTEAF
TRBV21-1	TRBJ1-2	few	ASKTGACYT
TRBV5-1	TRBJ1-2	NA	ASSPGQGANYGYT
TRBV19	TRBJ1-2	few	ASSMKGPYGYT
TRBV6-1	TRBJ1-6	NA	ASSGTSNNSPLH
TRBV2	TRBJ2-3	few	ASRRDGGTDTQY
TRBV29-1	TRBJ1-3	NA	SVEGLTHSGNTIY
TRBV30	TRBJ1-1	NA	AWSVAEDTEAF
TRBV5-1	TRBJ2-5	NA	ASSRTSGQFQETQY
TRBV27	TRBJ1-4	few	ASSPTSGTGPEKLF
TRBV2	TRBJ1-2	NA	ASSEEAGGSYGYT
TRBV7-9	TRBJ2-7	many	ASTLQGNSYEQY
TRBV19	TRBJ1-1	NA	ASSTSLYTEAF
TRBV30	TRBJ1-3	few	AWSPPQGLSGNTIY
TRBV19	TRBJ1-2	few	ASSITENYGYT
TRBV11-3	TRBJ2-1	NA	ASSYEQKSYNEQF
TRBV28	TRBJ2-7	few	ASRIQGADYEQY
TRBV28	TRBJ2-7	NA	ASSLSRRRTPSYEQY
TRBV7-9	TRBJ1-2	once	ASTIKGANYGYT
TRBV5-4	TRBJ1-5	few	ASSRDNQPQH
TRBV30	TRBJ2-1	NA	AGTSGGKREQF
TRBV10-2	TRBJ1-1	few	ASTAASLGQGAF
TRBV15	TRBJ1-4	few	ATSSPTGGYNEKLF
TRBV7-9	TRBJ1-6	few	ASSPSGTPNNSPLH
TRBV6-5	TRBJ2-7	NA	ASTLTGGEQY
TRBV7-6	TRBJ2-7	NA	ASSLEDRSYEQY
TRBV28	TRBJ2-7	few	ASSLSSRASYEQY
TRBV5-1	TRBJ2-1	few	ASSPAGAGGYNEQF
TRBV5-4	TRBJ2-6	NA	ASIASQIGANVLT
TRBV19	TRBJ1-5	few	ASSPDISNQPQH
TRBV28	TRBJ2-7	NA	ASSMSLQRLQY
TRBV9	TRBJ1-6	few	ASSVDDTGVGSPLH
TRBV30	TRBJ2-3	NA	AWSVRGQGATRFWY
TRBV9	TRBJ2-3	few	ASSAEIGSTDTQY
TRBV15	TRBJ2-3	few	ATSRDSGEGTDTQY
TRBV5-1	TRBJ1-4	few	ASSLRTRGEKLF
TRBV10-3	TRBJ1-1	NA	AISESQRFGAF
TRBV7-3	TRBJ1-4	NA	ASSLTGQGNEKLF
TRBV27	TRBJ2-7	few	ASSSRDRGYEQY
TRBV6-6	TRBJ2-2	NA	ATNLQGPNTGELF
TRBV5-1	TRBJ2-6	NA	ASSLEPKSSGANVLT
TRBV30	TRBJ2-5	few	AWARGGEETQY
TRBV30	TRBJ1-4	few	ASWDRAREKLF
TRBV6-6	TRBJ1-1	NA	ASSYPPSGGYTEAF
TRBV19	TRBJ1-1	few	ATNPQGSTEAF
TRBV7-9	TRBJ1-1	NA	ASSFLVTGGTEAF
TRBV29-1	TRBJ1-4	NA	SVRAGTDNEKLF
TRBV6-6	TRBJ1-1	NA	ASSLDRALEAF
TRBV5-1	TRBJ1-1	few	ASSLEFRGNTEAF
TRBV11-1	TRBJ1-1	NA	ASSPRDSEAF
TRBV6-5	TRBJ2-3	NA	ASGGGGNTDTQY
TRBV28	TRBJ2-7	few	ASSLSVAGTYEQY
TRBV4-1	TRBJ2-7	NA	ASSQEAEQY
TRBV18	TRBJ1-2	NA	ASSAGQGVYGYT
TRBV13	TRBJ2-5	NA	ASSRGTGEETQY
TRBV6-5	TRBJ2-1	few	ASSYRTYSNEQF
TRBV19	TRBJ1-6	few	ASSSGQGIISPLH
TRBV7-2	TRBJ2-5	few	ASSFGLAVGETQY